This is a list of T cell receptor beta chains from one sample in a study of blood T cell repertoires in COVID-19. Here immunoSEQ multiplex PCR was the method, and the copy in TCRdb shows in-frame clones only, minus some. The data contain 80,000 or so clones, around 74% of them singletons. The sample taken for sequencing was peripheral blood. The receptors derive from a human donor in a cohort sampled during active COVID-19. CDR3s include the opening cysteine and the closing phenylalanine or tryptophan. A D gene is named only where the DNA matches it firmly. Only part of the rows carry a size: once, few, many, or a class if the clone is expanded.

D gene: .
V gene: TRBV12-5
J gene: TRBJ1-5
clone size: .
CDR3 protein: CASASSTPRWSNQPQHF
CDR3 DNA: TGTGCTAGTGCCTCGAGCACGCCACGGTGGAGCAATCAGCCCCAGCATTTT

D gene: .
V gene: TRBV30
J gene: TRBJ2-7
clone size: .
CDR3 protein: CAWSWATSYEQYF
CDR3 DNA: TGTGCCTGGAGTTGGGCCACTTCCTACGAGCAGTACTTC

D gene: .
V gene: TRBV5-1
J gene: TRBJ1-1
clone size: few
CDR3 protein: CASSSTGRDTEAFF
CDR3 DNA: TGCGCCAGCAGCTCGACCGGGAGGGACACTGAAGCTTTCTTT

D gene: .
V gene: TRBV30
J gene: TRBJ1-6
clone size: .
CDR3 protein: CAWMGGNGNSPLHF
CDR3 DNA: TGTGCCTGGATGGGAGGGAACGGTAATTCACCCCTCCACTTT

D gene: .
V gene: TRBV2
J gene: TRBJ1-1
clone size: .
CDR3 protein: CASSRDFWGAEAFF
CDR3 DNA: TGTGCCAGCAGTAGGGACTTCTGGGGGGCTGAAGCTTTCTTT

D gene: TRBD1
V gene: TRBV5-1
J gene: TRBJ2-7
clone size: .
CDR3 protein: CASSTRQGPSSEQYF
CDR3 DNA: TGCGCCAGCAGCACAAGACAGGGGCCGTCCTCCGAGCAGTACTTC

D gene: TRBD1
V gene: TRBV19
J gene: TRBJ1-1
clone size: .
CDR3 protein: CASSARQGGNTEAFF
CDR3 DNA: TGTGCCAGTAGTGCAAGACAGGGGGGGAACACTGAAGCTTTCTTT

D gene: .
V gene: TRBV7-2
J gene: TRBJ2-3
clone size: .
CDR3 protein: CASSLGQGSTDTQYF
CDR3 DNA: TGTGCCAGCAGCTTAGGGCAGGGCAGCACAGATACGCAGTATTTT

D gene: .
V gene: TRBV7-9
J gene: TRBJ2-1
clone size: .
CDR3 protein: CASSNERRSWMEQFF
CDR3 DNA: TGTGCCAGCAGCAACGAGCGGCGTAGCTGGATGGAGCAGTTCTTC

D gene: .
V gene: TRBV5-6
J gene: TRBJ2-5
clone size: .
CDR3 protein: CASSLALGQVQETQYF
CDR3 DNA: TGTGCCAGCAGCTTGGCTCTGGGCCAGGTACAAGAGACCCAGTACTTC

D gene: TRBD2
V gene: TRBV7-9
J gene: TRBJ2-3
clone size: .
CDR3 protein: CASSPLRGTRTDTQYF
CDR3 DNA: TGTGCCAGCAGCCCCCTTCGAGGGACTAGAACAGATACGCAGTATTTT

D gene: .
V gene: TRBV27
J gene: TRBJ2-7
clone size: .
CDR3 protein: CATQQGANEQYF
CDR3 DNA: TGTGCCACCCAACAGGGTGCCAACGAGCAGTACTTC

D gene: TRBD2
V gene: TRBV5-4
J gene: TRBJ2-5
clone size: .
CDR3 protein: CASSPYGGGGETQYF
CDR3 DNA: TGTGCCAGCAGCCCCTATGGGGGGGGTGGGGAGACCCAGTACTTC

D gene: .
V gene: TRBV5-1
J gene: TRBJ1-5
clone size: .
CDR3 protein: CASSTGGVGQPQHF
CDR3 DNA: TGCGCCAGCTCTACCGGGGGTGTCGGACAGCCCCAGCATTTT

D gene: TRBD1
V gene: TRBV11-2
J gene: TRBJ1-1
clone size: .
CDR3 protein: CASSPRQGMNTEAFF
CDR3 DNA: TGTGCCAGCAGCCCCAGACAGGGTATGAACACTGAAGCTTTCTTT

D gene: TRBD1
V gene: TRBV5-1
J gene: TRBJ1-2
clone size: few
CDR3 protein: CASSSGQGDYGYTF
CDR3 DNA: TGCGCCAGCAGTTCGGGACAGGGTGACTATGGCTACACCTTC

D gene: .
V gene: TRBV19
J gene: TRBJ1-5
clone size: .
CDR3 protein: CASTDGKYQPQHF
CDR3 DNA: TGTGCCAGTACGGACGGGAAGTATCAGCCCCAGCATTTT

D gene: .
V gene: TRBV2
J gene: TRBJ1-4
clone size: once
CDR3 protein: CASTRGVEKLFF
CDR3 DNA: TGTGCCAGCACCCGGGGGGTCGAAAAACTGTTTTTT

D gene: .
V gene: TRBV6-7
J gene: TRBJ2-3
clone size: .
CDR3 protein: CASSYWGPERFSTDTQYF
CDR3 DNA: TGTGCCAGCAGTTACTGGGGGCCTGAGCGATTTAGCACAGATACGCAGTATTTT